These 22 T cell receptor beta chains were all obtained from the same sample, sequenced in a study of T-cell reconstitution after alpha-beta-depleted transplantation in children (dated by TCRdb to the mid-2010s). Libraries were made using PCR. The sequencer was an Illumina HiSeq 2500. TCR libraries were prepared with molecular barcoding, using unique molecular identifiers to normalize TCRbeta repertoire quantification. TCRdb reprocessing: public reads trimmed at Q25 with fastp, clones called with MiXCR, in-frame beta chains kept. Merged by CDR3 protein, the rows form single entries marked with the most common genes and DNA. The sample table shows under 20,000 distinct CDR3 sequences, and about an eighth are seen once. Jointly, the top ten make up less than 45% of the sample. What this sample's time point label stands for: day 60 (about 2 months) after transplantation. According to the study, the label for this sample's treatment or condition signals: allogeneic hematopoietic cell transplantation with graft depleted of TCRalphabeta T cells and CD19 B cells.

Sequencing used PBMCs, mostly from graft donor cells, obtained 60 days after TCRalphabeta/CD19-depleted stem cell transplant. These receptors came from a female patient aged 2-15 years who had a stem cell transplant for congenital amegakaryocytic thrombocytopenia, so the T cells may come from the graft donor.

In its sample, this clonotype was seen many times. The chain carries TRBV11-2 and TRBJ2-7, with 8 bases fitting TRBD2. V was pared by 0 bases and J by 4 bases, with 14 bases of the junction left unmatched. Per germline, CDR1 SGHAT and CDR2 FQNNGV. This CDR3 is 18 amino acids long. This chain's CDR3 is CASSLDRILRTSRYEQYF. The CDR3 bases are TGTGCCAGCAGCTTAGACCGCATCCTTAGGACTAGCCGATACGAGCAGTACTTC.

This clonotype was seen many times. The chain has TRBV10-3 and TRBJ2-7; TRBD1 matches 12 bases. The CDR3 runs 16 residues. Germline trimming cut 2 bases from V and 7 bases from J; bases unmatched to any gene: 9. CDR1 is ENHRY, CDR2 SYGVKD, per germline. CDR3 nucleotides: TGTGCCATCAGTGAGGGGGCGGGACAGGGGGCGAAAGAGCAGTACTTC. Residues: CAISEGAGQGAKEQYF.

This clonotype has a count of ten or more. V usage is TRBV4-1 and J usage is TRBJ2-3; 7 bases map to TRBD2. The CDR3 runs 14 residues. Trimming removed 3 bases from V and 4 bases from J; junction bases left unmatched: 4. The V gene's germline CDR1 is MGHRA and CDR2 YSYEKL. Here the CDR3 DNA reads TGCGCCAGCAGCCAGAGCGGGAAACCAGATACGCAGTATTTT. Encoded protein: CASSQSGKPDTQYF.

As for this clonotype: It may be a read error: a sequence one base away is much more abundant. The CDR3 loop is CASSLDTSLGDLFF. DNA for the CDR3: TGCGCCAGCAGCTTGGATACTAGCTTGGGGGATCTGTTTTTT. V is TRBV5-1 and J is TRBJ2-2; TRBD2 might be the D (6 bases). The CDR3 loop spans 14 amino acids. CDR1 is SGHRS, CDR2 YFSETQ, per germline. The whole variable domain, filled in from reference TRBV5-1 and TRBJ2-2, reads KAGVTQTPRYLIKTRGQQVTLSCSPISGHRSVSWYQQTPGQGLQFLFEYFSETQRNKGNFPGRFSGRQFSNSRSEMNVSTLELGDSALYLCASSLDTSLGDLFFGEGSRLTVL.

J is TRBJ1-5 and V is TRBV30; D might be TRBD1 (5 bases). V was pared by 1 base and J by 6 bases, with 10 bases between. Germline values: CDR1 GTSNPN, CDR2 SVGIG (reference sequence). CDR3 size: 13 residues. DNA of the CDR3: TGTGCCTGGAGTGGACAGCATTCTCAGCCCCAGCATTTT. Residues: CAWSGQHSQPQHF.

This clonotype was counted between two and nine times. This chain uses TRBV6-4 with TRBJ2-2, with D perhaps TRBD2 (6 bases). This CDR3 spans 15 amino acids. V was clipped by 6 bases and J by 1 base, with 12 bases between them. Germline V gene data show CDR1 as MRHNA and CDR2 as SNTAGT. Here the CDR3 reads CASSATSGNTGELFF. As DNA, the CDR3 is TGTGCCAGCAGCGCGACTAGTGGGAACACCGGGGAGCTGTTTTTT.

At least ten counts were recorded for this clonotype. This chain connects TRBV11-2 to TRBJ1-2; no clear D gene. The CDR3 is 12 residues long. Trimming took 4 bases from V and 4 from J, leaving 7 bases between them. The germline gives CDR1 SGHAT, CDR2 FQNNGV. CDR3 DNA sequence: TGTGCCAGCAGCTCGGGCCTCTATGGCTACACCTTC. This sequence encodes CASSSGLYGYTF. The full variable domain, with the rest looked up from reference TRBV11-2 and TRBJ1-2, is EAGVAQSPRYKIIEKRQSVAFWCNPISGHATLYWYQQILGQGPKLLIQFQNNGVVDDSQLPKDRFSAERLKGVDSTLKIQPAKLEDSAVYLCASSSGLYGYTFGSGTRLTVV.

This clonotype was seen many times. CDR3: CASSFDRTGLHEQYF. CDR3 DNA: TGTGCCAGCAGTTTTGATCGGACAGGGCTGCACGAGCAGTACTTC. The V and J genes are TRBV28 and TRBJ2-7, with 8 positions matching TRBD1. The germline CDR1 and CDR2 sequences are MDHEN and SYDVKM. The V and J ends lost 3 bases and 5 bases, in that order; junction bases with no gene match: 9. The CDR3 has 15 amino acids.

The chain recombines TRBV20-1 with TRBJ2-3; TRBD2 matches at 11 bases. Trimming cost V 0 bases and J 6 bases; bases outside gene matches: 5. Germline values: CDR1 DFQATT, CDR2 SNEGSKA (reference sequence). CDR3 length: 15 residues. CDR3 DNA sequence: TGCAGTGCTAGAGAAACTAGCGGGAGTTCGGATACGCAGTATTTT. This encodes CSARETSGSSDTQYF.

This clonotype was counted a single time. A read error may be the cause here, since a much bigger clone is one base away. The V and J genes are TRBV20-1 and TRBJ2-1; D unclear. This CDR3 region has 12 residues. Per the germline V gene, CDR1 is DFQATT and CDR2 is SNEGSKA (reference sequence). The CDR3 loop reads CSVRRAYNDQFF. The CDR3 DNA sequence: TGCAGTGTGCGCCGGGCCTACAATGACCAGTTCTTC.

The rearrangement uses TRBV11-2 and TRBJ2-3, with D possibly TRBD1 on 6 matching bases. Trimming took off 5 bases at V and 0 bases at J, with 18 bases between the two ends. From germline, CDR1 is SGHAT and CDR2 FQNNGV. The CDR3 runs 17 residues. This CDR3 is CASSRLIQGSSTDTQYF. The CDR3 nucleotides read TGTGCCAGCAGCCGTTTGATACAGGGTTCTAGCACAGATACGCAGTATTTT. Filled out from reference TRBV11-2 and TRBJ2-3, the complete variable domain reads EAGVAQSPRYKIIEKRQSVAFWCNPISGHATLYWYQQILGQGPKLLIQFQNNGVVDDSQLPKDRFSAERLKGVDSTLKIQPAKLEDSAVYLCASSRLIQGSSTDTQYFGPGTRLTVL.

This clonotype was recorded many times. The chain is built from TRBV18 and TRBJ2-7; 14 bases align to TRBD2. The V gene's germline CDR1 is KGHSH and CDR2 LQKENI. This CDR3 has 17 residues. V was clipped by 1 base and J by 6 bases; unmatched bases: 8. The CDR3 nucleotides read TGTGCCAGCTCACCACAGGCATTGGGGACTAGCGGGAGCGAGCAGTACTTC. It yields the protein CASSPQALGTSGSEQYF.

This clonotype has ten or more counts. This sequence joins TRBV20-1 and TRBJ1-5, with 9 bases fitting TRBD1. This CDR3 is built from 12 residues. The germline CDR1 and CDR2 sequences are DFQATT and SNEGSKA (reference sequence). This CDR3 reads CSVRQGEQPQHF. In DNA, the CDR3 is TGCAGCGTAAGACAGGGGGAGCAGCCCCAGCATTTT.

This clonotype was seen at least ten times. The V and J genes are TRBV5-6 and TRBJ1-5, with D unclear. The ends were cut back, 2 bases at V and 3 bases at J, with 9 bases in the middle. The CDR3 covers 14 residues. Germline CDR1 reads SGHDT; CDR2 reads YYEEEE. DNA of the CDR3: TGTGCCAGCAGCTTACAAGGGCCCAATCAGCCCCAGCATTTT. Amino acid sequence: CASSLQGPNQPQHF.

This clonotype was detected ten times or more. The chain couples TRBV5-5 to TRBJ2-7; 10 nucleotides line up with TRBD2. Per the germline V gene, CDR1 is SGHKS and CDR2 is YYEKEE (reference sequence). The CDR3 has 13 residues. V shed 4 bases, J shed 7 bases, and the junction held 5 bases outside the gene matches. CDR3 in amino acids: CASSKGLAFEQYF. For the CDR3, the DNA is TGTGCCAGCAGCAAGGGACTAGCGTTTGAGCAGTACTTC.

This clonotype occurred many times. The chain employs TRBV20-1 and TRBJ1-6; a possible D gene is TRBD1 (5 bases). Germline lookup yields CDR1 DFQATT and CDR2 SNEGSKA (reference sequence). The CDR3 has 13 residues. The CDR3 loop reads CSCTVDINSPLHF. DNA of the CDR3: TGCAGCTGCACTGTGGACATAAACTCACCCCTCCACTTT.

V is TRBV3-1 and J is TRBJ1-2; possibly TRBD1 for D (5 bases). In germline, CDR1 is LGHDT, CDR2 YNNKEL (reference sequence). V shed 10 bases and J shed 4 bases, with 22 bases lying between them. The CDR3 runs 15 residues. CDR3 amino acids: CATCQEGRQGYGYTF. CDR3 nucleotide sequence: TGTGCCACCTGCCAAGAAGGAAGGCAGGGCTATGGCTACACCTTC.

The genes are TRBV12-3 or TRBV12-4 and TRBJ2-5; D remains unclear. Trimming cost V 3 bases and J 8 bases, with 16 bases left between them. This CDR3 contains 14 residues. CDR3 residues: CASSLASLLGTQYF. The CDR3, as DNA: TGTGCCAGCAGTTTGGCTTCGCTATTGGGCACCCAGTACTTC.

This clonotype was seen many times. This chain connects TRBV27 to TRBJ2-5, with D maybe TRBD2 (5 bases). Trimming took 5 bases from V and 2 from J, leaving 12 bases between them. The germline gives CDR1 MNHEY, CDR2 SMNVEV (reference sequence). The CDR3 has 14 residues. In DNA form, the CDR3 reads TGTGCCAGCAGTCCCCGGACTCAACAAGAGACCCAGTACTTC. Translation gives CASSPRTQQETQYF.

The table lists this clonotype with many counts. The chain employs TRBV7-2 and TRBJ2-3; TRBD2 matches 7 bases. The ends lost 4 bases at V and 0 bases at J; junction bases unmatched: 1. Germline lookup yields CDR1 SGHTA and CDR2 FQGNSA. The CDR3 has 14 residues. CDR3 amino acids: CASSYSGSTDTQYF. The DNA of the CDR3 is TGTGCCAGCAGCTATAGCGGGAGCACAGATACGCAGTATTTT.

The sample holds many counts of this clonotype. The chain employs TRBV5-1 and TRBJ1-2; a weak D match, TRBD1 (6 bases). The germline V gene has CDR1 SGHRS and CDR2 YFSETQ. The CDR3 contains 13 residues. The V end lost 3 bases, the J end lost 10 bases, and 16 bases lay between the germline ends. The CDR3: CASSYNRDAVYTF. The CDR3, as DNA: TGCGCCAGCAGCTACAACAGGGATGCAGTCTACACCTTC. Looking up the rest from reference TRBV5-1 and TRBJ1-2 gives the full variable domain: KAGVTQTPRYLIKTRGQQVTLSCSPISGHRSVSWYQQTPGQGLQFLFEYFSETQRNKGNFPGRFSGRQFSNSRSEMNVSTLELGDSALYLCASSYNRDAVYTFGSGTRLTVV.

This clonotype was observed at least ten times. The rearrangement links TRBV29-1 to TRBJ1-4; tentatively, D is TRBD1 (6 bases). Per the germline V gene, CDR1 is SQVTM and CDR2 is ANQGSEA. This CDR3 spans 14 amino acids. V was cut by 4 bases and J by 4 bases, with 13 bases left in between. The DNA of the CDR3 is TGCAGCGTTGGGCCCGGGGGCGTTAATGAAAAACTGTTTTTT. It codes for CSVGPGGVNEKLFF.